The 27 T cell receptor beta chains presented below share a single source sample, sequenced in a study of blood T cell repertoires in COVID-19. The table came from immunoSEQ multiplex PCR; TCRdb's copy has only in-frame clones and leaves some out. Altogether roughly 110,000 clones are present, approximately 88% being singletons, with the ten largest covering more than 4.5%. Specimen: peripheral blood. All receptors come from a middle-aged man with active or convalescent COVID-19.

The chain employs TRBV5-1 and TRBJ2-3; D not certain. Per the germline V gene, CDR1 is SGHRS and CDR2 is YFSETQ. The CDR3 runs to 14 residues. Trimming cost V 0 bases and J 2 bases, with 7 bases left between them. The CDR3 here is CASSLDSFTDTQYF. The CDR3 DNA sequence: TGCGCCAGCAGCTTGGACAGTTTCACAGATACGCAGTATTTT.

This sequence joins TRBV11-2 and TRBJ2-3; 9 nucleotides agree with TRBD1. V dropped 2 bases and J dropped 5; count of bases not matched to a gene: 2. The CDR3 has 14 residues. Germline V lookup: CDR1 SGHAT, CDR2 FQNNGV. The CDR3 sequence: CASSLRGQGDTQYF. CDR3 in DNA: TGTGCCAGCAGCTTAAGGGGACAGGGAGATACGCAGTATTTT.

This clone turned up a few times. The chain has TRBV28 and TRBJ1-6; the D gene is possibly TRBD1 (6 bases). CDR1 and CDR2 from the germline V gene are MDHEN and SYDVKM. With 5 bases removed from V and 4 bases from J, the gap between germline ends came to 9 bases. The CDR3 runs 14 residues. The CDR3: CASSITGYNSPLHF. CDR3 nucleotide sequence: TGTGCCAGCAGTATAACAGGGTATAATTCACCCCTCCACTTT.

The V and J genes are TRBV9 and TRBJ2-2; perhaps TRBD1 as D (5 bases). Germline lookup yields CDR1 SGDLS and CDR2 YYNGEE. Trimming took off 3 bases at V and 4 bases at J, with 10 bases between the two ends. The CDR3 is 14 residues long. CDR3 bases: TGTGCCAGCAGCGGCGGACACGTCACCGGGGAGCTGTTTTTT. The encoded protein is CASSGGHVTGELFF.

The gene calls are TRBV9 and TRBJ1-6, with 7 bases lining up with TRBD1. Germline assignment: CDR1 SGDLS and CDR2 YYNGEE. The CDR3 covers 21 residues. Trimming removed 3 bases from V and 0 bases from J; junction bases left unmatched: 18. CDR3 protein: CASSAPRQGPLPSSYNSPLHF. In DNA form, the CDR3 reads TGTGCCAGCAGCGCTCCGAGACAGGGCCCTTTACCAAGCTCCTATAATTCACCCCTCCACTTT.

V and J are TRBV30 and TRBJ2-7, with a possible D match to TRBD1 (5 bases). Germline V gene data show CDR1 as GTSNPN and CDR2 as SVGIG (reference sequence). The ends were cut back, 2 bases at V and 7 bases at J, with 18 bases in the middle. The CDR3 loop spans 14 amino acids. This chain's CDR3 is CAWSLPGYYTEQYF. Written as DNA, the CDR3 is TGTGCCTGGAGTCTACCAGGGTATTATACTGAGCAGTACTTC.

This clone was counted a few times. This rearrangement joins TRBV11-2 to TRBJ1-3; 7 bases agree with TRBD1. V was pared by 6 bases and J by 0 bases, with 2 bases of the junction left unmatched. CDR3 length: 14 residues. CDR1 SGHAT and CDR2 FQNNGV come from the germline V gene. The CDR3 DNA is TGTGCCAGCAGAGGACAGGTCTCTGGAAACACCATATATTTT. It codes for CASRGQVSGNTIYF.

The rearrangement links TRBV30 to TRBJ1-5, with a tentative D call TRBD1 (6 bases). The V and J ends lost 0 bases and 0 bases respectively, with 9 bases between them. In germline, CDR1 is GTSNPN, CDR2 SVGIG (reference sequence). The CDR3 has 15 residues. The CDR3 is CAWSVGQNSNQPQHF. The CDR3 DNA is TGTGCCTGGAGTGTAGGACAGAATAGCAATCAGCCCCAGCATTTT.

V and J are TRBV27 and TRBJ2-3; the match to TRBD1 covers 8 bases. Germline V gives CDR1 MNHEY, CDR2 SMNVEV (reference sequence). The V segment lost 3 bases and the J segment 2 bases; nucleotides outside the gene matches: 4. The length of the CDR3 is 15 residues. The CDR3 region has the DNA TGTGCCAGCAGTTTCCGACAGGGGTACACAGATACGCAGTATTTT. This codes for CASSFRQGYTDTQYF.

The count of this clone is one. The same CDR3 can be traced to other DNA sequences in this sample. This chain links TRBV28 with TRBJ2-7; D gene ambiguous. The CDR3 totals 12 residues. In germline, CDR1 is MDHEN, CDR2 SYDVKM. Trimming stripped 1 base from V and 3 bases from J, with 4 bases between. The CDR3 sequence: CASSLSYYEQYF. In DNA form, the CDR3 reads TGTGCCAGCAGTTTATCCTACTACGAGCAGTACTTC.

The chain is built from TRBV6-2 or TRBV6-3 and TRBJ2-7, with 11 positions matching TRBD2. The CDR3 runs 15 residues. Germline V gives CDR1 MNHEY, CDR2 SVGEGT. V dropped 6 bases and J dropped 2; count of bases not matched to a gene: 6. The CDR3 region is CASSSLTSGTYEQYF. As DNA, the CDR3 is TGTGCCAGCAGCTCCCTGACTAGCGGGACCTACGAGCAGTACTTC.

This clone was seen more than once but under ten times. The rearrangement uses TRBV7-2 and TRBJ1-3; no firm D call. The CDR3 runs to 14 residues. Germline V gene lookup returns CDR1 SGHTA and CDR2 FQGNSA. Trimming pared 5 bases from V and 8 bases from J, leaving 16 bases between. The CDR3, as DNA: TGTGCCAGCAGCAAGACTCTACCAACGGACACCATATATTTT. Residues: CASSKTLPTDTIYF.

This clone was seen just once. This chain links TRBV3-1 (or the pseudogene TRBV3-2) with TRBJ2-3; 10 bases are shared with TRBD1. Per germline, CDR1 LGHDT and CDR2 YNNKEL (reference sequence). This CDR3 has 16 residues. Losses at the gene ends were 1 base for V and 7 bases for J; bases not matched to a gene: 8. CDR3 residues: CASSQGGTGASNTQYF. CDR3 in DNA: TGTGCCAGCAGCCAAGGCGGGACAGGGGCATCAAATACGCAGTATTTT.

The CDR3 loop is CASSPTGETGGFLSEAFF. The CDR3 coding sequence is TGTGCCAGCAGCCCTACTGGGGAGACAGGGGGCTTTTTGTCTGAAGCTTTCTTT. This chain uses TRBV7-9 with TRBJ1-1; 10 bases are a match to TRBD1. The CDR3 is 18 residues long. V was clipped by 5 bases and J by 6 bases; unmatched bases: 18. Germline loops: CDR1 SEHNR, CDR2 FQNEAQ (reference sequence).

The chain is built from TRBV7-2 and TRBJ1-1; D perhaps matches TRBD1 (5 bases). Germline V gene lookup returns CDR1 SGHTA and CDR2 FQGNSA. Trimming shortened V by 3 bases and J by 4 bases, and 12 bases separated the two germline ends. The CDR3 spans 14 residues. CDR3 amino acids: CASSFPGSGTEAFF. The DNA of the CDR3 is TGTGCCAGCAGCTTCCCAGGGTCGGGCACTGAAGCTTTCTTT.

The chain is built from TRBV6-5 and TRBJ2-5; 9 nucleotides match TRBD1. V trimming: 0 bases; J trimming: 5 bases; junction bases outside the gene matches: 7. The germline V gene has CDR1 MNHEY and CDR2 SVGAGI. The CDR3 consists of 16 residues. CDR3 protein: CASSYSGQGVGETQYF. As DNA, the CDR3 is TGTGCCAGCAGTTACTCGGGACAGGGTGTCGGGGAGACCCAGTACTTC.

V usage is TRBV7-2 and J usage is TRBJ1-6; D is perhaps TRBD1 (6 bases). The germline V and J ends were trimmed by 3 bases and 9 bases, with 12 bases remaining between them. The CDR3 is 14 amino acids. Germline loops: CDR1 SGHTA, CDR2 FQGNSA. The CDR3 DNA is TGTGCCAGCAGCTTCGTAACAGGGAGTTCACCCCTCCACTTT. Protein sequence: CASSFVTGSSPLHF.

Only a few counts were recorded for this clone. This chain links TRBV24-1 with TRBJ2-3; 9 bases are a match to TRBD1. Germline V gene sequence: CDR1 KGHDR, CDR2 SFDVKD. V trimming: 5 bases; J trimming: 0 bases; junction bases outside the gene matches: 8. The CDR3 consists of 17 residues. CDR3 sequence (DNA): TGTGCCACCAGTGGGACGGGACAGGGACTAAGCACAGATACGCAGTATTTT. It specifies CATSGTGQGLSTDTQYF.

The chain has TRBV4-3 and TRBJ1-5; D unclear. Trimming pared 0 bases from V and 4 bases from J, leaving 4 bases between. Germline V CDR1 and CDR2: LGHNA, YSLEER. There are 13 residues in the CDR3. The CDR3 coding sequence is TGCGCCAGCAGCCAAGATATAAATCAGCCCCAGCATTTT. Its translation is CASSQDINQPQHF.

This clone turned up a few times. CDR3 DNA sequence: TGTGCCAGCTCACCACGGCCCCCCGAGCAGTACTTC. This gives the protein CASSPRPPEQYF. The V and J genes are TRBV18 and TRBJ2-7; D gene unclear. Trimming cost V 1 base and J 6 bases, with 7 bases left between them. CDR3 length equals 12 residues. Germline CDR1 is KGHSH and CDR2 is LQKENI.

This clone was observed a single time. The chain carries TRBV3-1 (or the pseudogene TRBV3-2) and TRBJ2-7; possible D gene TRBD2, 6 bases. This CDR3 has 13 residues. V lost 3 bases, J lost 4 bases, and 10 bases lay in between. CDR1 LGHDT and CDR2 YNNKEL come from the germline V gene (reference sequence). The CDR3 loop reads CASSHGGKYEQYF. CDR3 DNA sequence: TGTGCCAGCAGCCATGGGGGGAAATACGAGCAGTACTTC.

This CDR3 is CASAPTPSSGFYNEQFF. CDR3 in DNA: TGCGCCAGCGCCCCAACCCCAAGTAGCGGATTTTACAATGAGCAGTTCTTC. The rearrangement joins TRBV10-2 to TRBJ2-1, with TRBD2 as a possible D gene (6 bases). The CDR3 sequence is 17 residues long. The germline V gene encodes CDR1 WSHSY and CDR2 SAAADI. The germline V and J ends were trimmed by 8 bases and 4 bases, with 24 bases remaining between them.

This clone was observed a handful of times. V is TRBV19 and J is TRBJ1-6; maybe TRBD1 (5 bases). CDR1 and CDR2 (germline): LNHDA, SQIVND (reference sequence). The CDR3 loop spans 12 amino acids. V lost 6 bases, J lost 6 bases, and 6 bases lay in between. The CDR3 nucleotides read TGTGCCAGTAGACAGGTTAATTCACCCCTCCACTTT. Encoded protein: CASRQVNSPLHF.

This clone was seen only once. This rearrangement joins TRBV28 to TRBJ2-7; 10 bases fit TRBD1. V was pared by 4 bases and J by 5 bases, with 11 bases of the junction left unmatched. This CDR3 contains 16 residues. Germline V gives CDR1 MDHEN, CDR2 SYDVKM. The chain's CDR3 is CASSSDDRGLVNEQYF. The DNA of the CDR3 is TGTGCCAGCAGTTCCGACGACAGGGGGCTGGTAAACGAGCAGTACTTC. The complete variable domain, with remaining parts taken from reference TRBV28 and TRBJ2-7, reads DVKVTQSSRYLVKRTGEKVFLECVQDMDHENMFWYRQDPGLGLRLIYFSYDVKMKEKGDIPEGYSVSREKKERFSLILESASTNQTSMYLCASSSDDRGLVNEQYFGPGTRLTVT.

The genes are TRBV12-3 or TRBV12-4 and TRBJ1-2; the match to TRBD1 covers 7 bases. CDR3 length equals 13 residues. V lost 2 bases and J lost 8; bases outside the gene matches: 5. DNA for the CDR3: TGTGCCAGCAGTTTACGCAGGGGGGAGGGCTACACCTTC. Residues: CASSLRRGEGYTF.

V usage is TRBV7-6 and J usage is TRBJ2-5, with D possibly being TRBD2 (5 bases). V shed 5 bases and J shed 4 bases, with 11 bases lying between them. This CDR3 spans 13 amino acids. In germline, CDR1 is SGHVS, CDR2 FNYEAQ. The CDR3 loop reads CASSPLVPETQYF. Written as DNA, the CDR3 is TGTGCCAGCAGCCCACTAGTTCCAGAGACCCAGTACTTC.

The rearrangement uses TRBV18 and TRBJ1-4, with 7 nucleotides matching TRBD1. The CDR3 is 16 residues long. The germline V gene encodes CDR1 KGHSH and CDR2 LQKENI. With V trimmed by 2 bases and J by 5 bases, 8 bases remained unmatched. The DNA of the CDR3 is TGTGCCAGCTCACCAAATCGGGACAGACAAAATGAAAAACTGTTTTTT. This codes for CASSPNRDRQNEKLFF.